The rows below give T cell receptor beta chains drawn from one sample of a study of CD4 T cells in relation to SARS-CoV-2 and coronaviruses. The antigens for these receptors are not known. Measured with immunoSEQ multiplex PCR; TCRdb has only the in-frame clones, and not every one. The table lists tens of thousands of clones, more than 70% of them singletons. The specimen sequenced was CD4+ T cells from PBMCs, cultured in vitro. The receptors stem from a human donor in good health. Both conserved end residues are part of each CDR3. D genes are given only for firm matches. Clone size is shown for a subset of rows, as once, few, many or a class of expanded clone.

v_gene: TRBV4-2
d_gene: -
abundance: medium-sized
j_gene: TRBJ1-2
CDR3nt: TGTGCCAGCAGCCAAGATCGGTCAGGTACAGTAGCTAACTATGGCTACACCTTC
CDR3aa: CASSQDRSGTVANYGYTF

v_gene: TRBV7-9
d_gene: TRBD2
abundance: few
j_gene: TRBJ2-3
CDR3nt: TGTGCCAGCAGCAGCGGGACTAGCGGGATCAGAGATACGCAGTATTTT
CDR3aa: CASSSGTSGIRDTQYF

v_gene: TRBV6-7
d_gene: TRBD1
abundance: -
j_gene: TRBJ1-5
CDR3nt: TGTGCCAGCAGTTACGGGACAGGGGGCAATCAGCCCCAGCATTTT
CDR3aa: CASSYGTGGNQPQHF

v_gene: TRBV7-2
d_gene: -
abundance: -
j_gene: TRBJ2-2
CDR3nt: TGTGCCAGCAGCTTAGAAAGTGGGGGTGACACCGGGGAGCTGTTTTTT
CDR3aa: CASSLESGGDTGELFF

v_gene: TRBV7-3
d_gene: TRBD2
abundance: -
j_gene: TRBJ2-1
CDR3nt: TGTGCCAGCAGCTCCCTCGGGGGGTCCTACAATGAGCAGTTCTTC
CDR3aa: CASSSLGGSYNEQFF

v_gene: TRBV29-1
d_gene: TRBD1
abundance: -
j_gene: TRBJ1-1
CDR3nt: TGCAGCGTTGGGACAGGGCCCAACACTGAAGCTTTCTTT
CDR3aa: CSVGTGPNTEAFF

v_gene: TRBV4-1
d_gene: -
abundance: -
j_gene: TRBJ1-1
CDR3nt: TGCGCCAGCAGCCAAGGGAAGGGGGGGAGTCCTGAAGCTTTCTTT
CDR3aa: CASSQGKGGSPEAFF

v_gene: TRBV7-8
d_gene: TRBD2
abundance: -
j_gene: TRBJ2-7
CDR3nt: TGTGCCAGCAGCCAAGGTAGAGCGGGAGTCAGCTACGAGCAGTACTTC
CDR3aa: CASSQGRAGVSYEQYF

v_gene: TRBV24-1
d_gene: TRBD1
abundance: -
j_gene: TRBJ1-5
CDR3nt: TGTGCCACCAGTGTACAGGGGGAAGGGGATCAGCCCCAGCATTTT
CDR3aa: CATSVQGEGDQPQHF

v_gene: TRBV28
d_gene: TRBD2
abundance: -
j_gene: TRBJ2-6
CDR3nt: TGTGCCAGCAGTTTAAGCGGGGGGTATGGGGCCAACGTCCTGACTTTC
CDR3aa: CASSLSGGYGANVLTF

v_gene: TRBV30
d_gene: -
abundance: -
j_gene: TRBJ2-7
CDR3nt: TGTGCCTGGAGTGTACTTAAGCTATCGGTCTACGAGCAGTACTTC
CDR3aa: CAWSVLKLSVYEQYF

v_gene: TRBV5-1
d_gene: -
abundance: -
j_gene: TRBJ2-6
CDR3nt: TGCGCCAGCAGCTCCAGCTCTGGGGCCAACGTCCTGACTTTC
CDR3aa: CASSSSSGANVLTF

v_gene: TRBV19
d_gene: -
abundance: -
j_gene: TRBJ1-5
CDR3nt: TGTGCCAGTACCGAGGGGTCCCAGCCCCAGCATTTT
CDR3aa: CASTEGSQPQHF

v_gene: TRBV7-2
d_gene: -
abundance: -
j_gene: TRBJ2-5
CDR3nt: TGTGCCAGCGGCGCAGGGGAGGCGGCGCCCCAGTACTTC
CDR3aa: CASGAGEAAPQYF

v_gene: TRBV2
d_gene: -
abundance: few
j_gene: TRBJ1-6
CDR3nt: TGTGCCAGCGGACAGAATAATTCACCCCTCCACTTT
CDR3aa: CASGQNNSPLHF

v_gene: TRBV7-2
d_gene: TRBD2
abundance: medium-sized
j_gene: TRBJ2-7
CDR3nt: TGTGCCAGCAGCGACTACGGGACTAGCGGCTACGAGCAGTACTTC
CDR3aa: CASSDYGTSGYEQYF

v_gene: TRBV9
d_gene: TRBD1
abundance: -
j_gene: TRBJ1-5
CDR3nt: TGTGCCAGCAGCGTTGGACAGGGGATACGTCAGCCCCAGCATTTT
CDR3aa: CASSVGQGIRQPQHF

v_gene: TRBV6-5
d_gene: TRBD2
abundance: -
j_gene: TRBJ2-1
CDR3nt: TGTGCCAGCAGTTACCGACCGGGACTAGCCAACAATGAGCAGTTCTTC
CDR3aa: CASSYRPGLANNEQFF

v_gene: TRBV7-2
d_gene: TRBD2
abundance: -
j_gene: TRBJ2-7
CDR3nt: TGTGCCAGCAGCTTTAGGAGCGGGGGGGCCGGGTACGAGCAGTACTTC
CDR3aa: CASSFRSGGAGYEQYF

v_gene: TRBV19
d_gene: TRBD2
abundance: -
j_gene: TRBJ2-3
CDR3nt: TGTGCCAGTAGTATGGGAGCGGGACCAGATACGCAGTATTTT
CDR3aa: CASSMGAGPDTQYF

v_gene: TRBV5-1
d_gene: -
abundance: -
j_gene: TRBJ2-2
CDR3nt: TGCGCCAGCAGCTTGGTTCCGCCCATTTCTTTCACCGGGGAGCTGTTTTTT
CDR3aa: CASSLVPPISFTGELFF

v_gene: TRBV6-2/TRBV6-3
d_gene: -
abundance: -
j_gene: TRBJ2-7
CDR3nt: TGTGCCAGCAGTTCCCGGGACCCAGCCTACGAGCAGTACTTC
CDR3aa: CASSSRDPAYEQYF

v_gene: TRBV5-1
d_gene: TRBD2
abundance: -
j_gene: TRBJ2-3
CDR3nt: TGCGCCAGCAGCTTACAGCGGGGGGGGGCAGATACGCAGTATTTT
CDR3aa: CASSLQRGGADTQYF

v_gene: TRBV7-2
d_gene: -
abundance: few
j_gene: TRBJ1-1
CDR3nt: TGTGCCAGCAGCTTTAGCAGGCAGAACACTGAAGCTTTCTTT
CDR3aa: CASSFSRQNTEAFF

v_gene: TRBV10-3
d_gene: -
abundance: -
j_gene: TRBJ2-7
CDR3nt: TGTGCCATCAGTGAGCCGGACAGTTTGCAGTACTTC
CDR3aa: CAISEPDSLQYF

v_gene: TRBV7-2
d_gene: TRBD1
abundance: -
j_gene: TRBJ1-3
CDR3nt: TGTGCCAGCAGCTCTACAGGGGGCGGAAACACCATATATTTT
CDR3aa: CASSSTGGGNTIYF

v_gene: TRBV6-4
d_gene: -
abundance: -
j_gene: TRBJ1-1
CDR3nt: TGTGCCAGCAAACCCACGGGAGGGGAGAACACTGAAGCTTTCTTT
CDR3aa: CASKPTGGENTEAFF

v_gene: TRBV3-1/TRBV3-2
d_gene: -
abundance: -
j_gene: TRBJ1-6
CDR3nt: TGTGCCAGCAGCCAAGCGCGTAGTAGTTCACCCCTCCACTTT
CDR3aa: CASSQARSSSPLHF

v_gene: TRBV5-4
d_gene: -
abundance: few
j_gene: TRBJ1-6
CDR3nt: TGTGCCAGCAGCTTGGAACAGGGCGGGTCACCCCTCCACTTT
CDR3aa: CASSLEQGGSPLHF

v_gene: TRBV4-2
d_gene: -
abundance: -
j_gene: TRBJ2-7
CDR3nt: TGTGCCAGCAGCCAAGATCAAGAGGGGCGTAGGGCCTACGAGCAGTACTTC
CDR3aa: CASSQDQEGRRAYEQYF

v_gene: TRBV5-1
d_gene: -
abundance: -
j_gene: TRBJ2-3
CDR3nt: TGCGCCAGCAGCAACTACAGGGTAGCAGATACGCAGTATTTT
CDR3aa: CASSNYRVADTQYF

v_gene: TRBV7-7
d_gene: -
abundance: -
j_gene: TRBJ2-2
CDR3nt: TGTGCTAGCAGCCCTGCCGACACCGGGGAGCTGTTTTTT
CDR3aa: CASSPADTGELFF

v_gene: TRBV24-1
d_gene: -
abundance: -
j_gene: TRBJ2-5
CDR3nt: TGTGCCACTTCGGGTCTTACGGGAGAGACCCAGTACTTC
CDR3aa: CATSGLTGETQYF

v_gene: TRBV7-3
d_gene: TRBD2
abundance: -
j_gene: TRBJ2-2
CDR3nt: TGTGCCAGCAGCCCTAAGGGACTAGCGGGAGGGCCCACCGGGGAGCTGTTTTTT
CDR3aa: CASSPKGLAGGPTGELFF

v_gene: TRBV4-3
d_gene: -
abundance: -
j_gene: TRBJ1-1
CDR3nt: TGCGCCAGCAGCCAAGCCCCCCAACAGGGCGGGACTGAAGCTTTCTTT
CDR3aa: CASSQAPQQGGTEAFF

v_gene: TRBV24-1
d_gene: TRBD1
abundance: few
j_gene: TRBJ1-2
CDR3nt: TGTGCCACCAGTGCCGGACAGGGCGGGGGCTACACCTTC
CDR3aa: CATSAGQGGGYTF

v_gene: TRBV10-3
d_gene: TRBD1
abundance: once
j_gene: TRBJ2-7
CDR3nt: TGTGCCATCGGACAGGGGGACGAGCAGTACTTC
CDR3aa: CAIGQGDEQYF

v_gene: TRBV11-3
d_gene: -
abundance: -
j_gene: TRBJ2-2
CDR3nt: TGTGCCAGCAGCTTACGAGGTAGCGGGGAGCTGTTTTTT
CDR3aa: CASSLRGSGELFF

v_gene: TRBV2
d_gene: -
abundance: -
j_gene: TRBJ1-3
CDR3nt: TGTGCCAGCAGTGAAGGGACAGTAACTGGAAACACCATATATTTT
CDR3aa: CASSEGTVTGNTIYF

v_gene: TRBV19
d_gene: TRBD1
abundance: -
j_gene: TRBJ1-4
CDR3nt: TGTGCCAGTAGTGGGACCGGGACAGGGATTGAAAAACTGTTTTTT
CDR3aa: CASSGTGTGIEKLFF

v_gene: TRBV6-5
d_gene: -
abundance: -
j_gene: TRBJ1-1
CDR3nt: TGTGCCAGCAGCCCGCAAGGGAACACTGAAGCTTTCTTT
CDR3aa: CASSPQGNTEAFF

v_gene: TRBV10-3
d_gene: TRBD1
abundance: -
j_gene: TRBJ1-4
CDR3nt: TGTGCCACCGGGACAGGGGCGAATGAAAAACTGTTTTTT
CDR3aa: CATGTGANEKLFF

v_gene: TRBV19
d_gene: -
abundance: once
j_gene: TRBJ2-2
CDR3nt: TGTGCCAGTAGCCCATCCAGCGGGAACACCGGGGAGCTGTTTTTT
CDR3aa: CASSPSSGNTGELFF

v_gene: TRBV15
d_gene: -
abundance: -
j_gene: TRBJ1-2
CDR3nt: TGTGCCACCAGCAGAGATAAGGGAAGCTATGGCTACACCTTC
CDR3aa: CATSRDKGSYGYTF

v_gene: TRBV27
d_gene: -
abundance: -
j_gene: TRBJ1-4
CDR3nt: TGTGCCAGCAGTTGGGGGGGAGGCCCTAATGAAAAACTGTTTTTT
CDR3aa: CASSWGGGPNEKLFF

v_gene: TRBV7-9
d_gene: TRBD2
abundance: few
j_gene: TRBJ2-5
CDR3nt: TGTGCCAGCAGCTTGAGCGGGAGGCGGGTAGAGACCCAGTACTTC
CDR3aa: CASSLSGRRVETQYF

v_gene: TRBV6-2/TRBV6-3
d_gene: TRBD2
abundance: -
j_gene: TRBJ2-5
CDR3nt: TGTGCCAGCAGTTCCGCCTTAGCGGGAACAGAGACCCAGTACTTC
CDR3aa: CASSSALAGTETQYF

v_gene: TRBV10-2
d_gene: -
abundance: -
j_gene: TRBJ1-2
CDR3nt: TGCGCCAGCAGTTTCTCGGGGTCGTATGGCTACACCTTC
CDR3aa: CASSFSGSYGYTF

v_gene: TRBV5-4
d_gene: TRBD1
abundance: -
j_gene: TRBJ1-6
CDR3nt: TGTGCCAGCAGCCCGGACAGGGGAGGTTCACCCCTCCACTTT
CDR3aa: CASSPDRGGSPLHF

v_gene: TRBV4-3
d_gene: TRBD1
abundance: -
j_gene: TRBJ2-7
CDR3nt: TGCGCCAGCAGCCCCTGGACAGGACTGACCTACGAGCAGTACTTC
CDR3aa: CASSPWTGLTYEQYF